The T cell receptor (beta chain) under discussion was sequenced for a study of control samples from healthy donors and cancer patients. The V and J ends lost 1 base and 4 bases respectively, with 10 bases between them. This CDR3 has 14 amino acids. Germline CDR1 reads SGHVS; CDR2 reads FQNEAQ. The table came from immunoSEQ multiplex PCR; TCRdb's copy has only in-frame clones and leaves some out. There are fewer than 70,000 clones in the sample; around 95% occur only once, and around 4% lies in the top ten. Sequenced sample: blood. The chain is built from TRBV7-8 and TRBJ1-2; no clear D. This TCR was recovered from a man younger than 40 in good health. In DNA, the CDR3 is TGTGCCAGCAGCTTAGTTCCGGGAGGCTATGGCTACACCTTC. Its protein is CASSLVPGGYGYTF.